This is a list of T cell receptor beta chains from one sample in a study of T cells in Graves' hyperthyroidism and ophthalmopathy. MiXCR, applied by TCRdb to the multiplex PCR reads, yields one record per CDR3 protein. The sample shows about 620,000 distinct CDR3 sequences, about 17% of them seen only once. The sequenced material came from blood. These receptor sequences come from a woman in her twenties or thirties with Graves' hyperthyroidism. The CDR3 runs from the conserved cysteine through the conserved F or W. D genes are given only for firm matches. Part of the rows lack a size; the others show once, few, many or a class for expanded clones.

CDR3aa	CDR3nt	d_gene	abundance	v_gene	j_gene
CSAGTVGVGETQYF	TGCAGTGCTGGGACAGTGGGAGTTGGAGAGACCCAGTACTTC	TRBD1	.	TRBV20-1	TRBJ2-5
CASSLSLAGGHTDTQYF	TGTGCCAGCAGTTTATCGCTAGCGGGAGGCCACACAGATACGCAGTATTTT	TRBD2	.	TRBV28	TRBJ2-3
CASSPRFTVDTDTQYF	TGCGCCAGCAGCCCCCGATTCACAGTGGACACAGATACGCAGTATTTT	.	few	TRBV4-3	TRBJ2-3
CASSRRDSDGYTF	TGTGCCAGCAGCCGGAGGGATAGTGATGGCTACACCTTC	.	.	TRBV3-1	TRBJ1-2
CASSFPSGTPNTEAFF	TGTGCCAGCAGCTTCCCCTCCGGGACTCCGAACACTGAAGCTTTCTTT	.	many	TRBV13	TRBJ1-1
CASSLEVATSGRSADTQYF	TGTGCCAGCAGCTTAGAGGTCGCAACTAGCGGGAGATCGGCAGATACGCAGTATTTT	TRBD2	.	TRBV7-6	TRBJ2-3
CASSPLTGDTEAFF	TGTGCCAGCAGCCCCTTGACAGGGGACACTGAAGCTTTCTTT	TRBD1	few	TRBV7-2	TRBJ1-1
CASSQEWTPAYEQYF	TGCGCCAGCAGCCAAGAATGGACGCCAGCCTACGAGCAGTACTTC	.	.	TRBV4-1	TRBJ2-7
CASSWMGQGANTEAFF	TGCGCCAGCAGCTGGATGGGACAGGGGGCGAACACTGAAGCTTTCTTT	TRBD1	.	TRBV5-1	TRBJ1-1
CASSYSGGKWGEQFF	TGTGCCAGCAGTTACTCGGGAGGGAAGTGGGGTGAGCAGTTCTTC	TRBD2	.	TRBV6-5	TRBJ2-1
CASSDRLRTGHWGTDTQYF	TGTGCCAGCAGCGACCGCCTCAGGACAGGGCATTGGGGCACAGATACGCAGTATTTT	TRBD1	.	TRBV9	TRBJ2-3
CASSFPREQFF	TGTGCCAGCAGCTTTCCCCGTGAGCAGTTCTTC	.	many	TRBV11-2	TRBJ2-1
CSASKTAIPGNTIYF	TGCAGTGCCTCAAAGACAGCAATCCCTGGAAACACCATATATTTT	.	few	TRBV20-1	TRBJ1-3
CASSPQGVPYEQYF	TGTGCCAGCAGCCCCCAGGGGGTTCCCTACGAGCAGTACTTC	TRBD1	many	TRBV7-9	TRBJ2-7
CASSFILAGGPAKAIQYF	TGTGCCAGCAGCTTCATACTAGCGGGAGGCCCGGCAAAAGCCATTCAGTACTTC	TRBD2	.	TRBV6-2/TRBV6-3	TRBJ2-4
CASSSRQGNQPQHF	TGTGCCAGCAGCTCAAGACAGGGAAATCAGCCCCAGCATTTT	TRBD1	many	TRBV7-8	TRBJ1-5
CASSQNRARETQYF	TGTGCCAGCAGCCAAAACAGGGCGCGAGAGACCCAGTACTTC	.	many	TRBV6-2/TRBV6-3	TRBJ2-5
CSVDGGPTKNIQYF	TGCAGCGTTGATGGAGGTCCGACCAAAAACATTCAGTACTTC	.	few	TRBV29-1	TRBJ2-4
CASSYLSSGGELFF	TGTGCCAGCAGTTACCTCAGCTCTGGCGGGGAGCTGTTTTTT	.	few	TRBV6-6	TRBJ2-2
CASSLDSVRGGEQYF	TGTGCCAGCAGCTTAGATTCAGTCAGGGGCGGCGAGCAGTACTTC	.	many	TRBV11-2	TRBJ2-7
CAIKAEALYNEQFF	TGTGCCATAAAAGCGGAGGCGCTCTACAATGAGCAGTTCTTC	.	many	TRBV10-3	TRBJ2-1
CASSFSGVTDTQYF	TGTGCCAGCAGTTTTAGCGGGGTCACAGATACGCAGTATTTT	TRBD2	few	TRBV27	TRBJ2-3
CASSVPGLAGNEQFF	TGTGCCAGCAGCGTACCGGGACTAGCGGGTAATGAGCAGTTCTTC	TRBD2	few	TRBV9	TRBJ2-1
CASSFVGQGINNEQFF	TGTGCCAGCAGTTTTGTAGGACAGGGGATAAACAATGAGCAGTTCTTC	TRBD1	.	TRBV28	TRBJ2-1
CASSQTGTGLNEQYF	TGCGCCAGCAGCCAGACCGGGACGGGGTTAAACGAGCAGTACTTC	.	.	TRBV5-1	TRBJ2-7
CASSVSPSKEQYF	TGTGCCAGCAGCGTATCTCCCTCCAAGGAGCAGTACTTC	.	few	TRBV9	TRBJ2-7
CASSDQGFSGNTIYF	TGTGCCAGCAGTGACCAGGGGTTTTCTGGAAACACCATATATTTT	.	many	TRBV12-3/TRBV12-4	TRBJ1-3
CSARHGQAHKAFF	TGCAGTGCTCGGCACGGACAGGCCCACAAAGCTTTCTTT	TRBD1	many	TRBV20-1	TRBJ1-1
CASSFTSDQETQYF	TGTGCCAGCAGTTTCACTAGTGATCAAGAGACCCAGTACTTC	.	few	TRBV27	TRBJ2-5
CSARDRGRETQYF	TGCAGTGCTCGGGACAGGGGGAGGGAGACCCAGTACTTC	TRBD1	many	TRBV20-1	TRBJ2-5
CASSRSSSGRYTGELFF	TGTGCCAGCAGCCGCTCCTCTAGCGGGAGGTACACCGGGGAGCTGTTTTTT	TRBD2	few	TRBV5-4	TRBJ2-2
CATSDPRDGPYEQYF	TGTGCCACCAGTGATCCACGGGACGGACCCTACGAGCAGTACTTC	.	many	TRBV24-1	TRBJ2-7
CASSLADRLEAFF	TGCGCCAGCAGCTTGGCCGACAGACTTGAAGCTTTCTTT	.	many	TRBV5-1	TRBJ1-1
CSAYPTRGAYEQYF	TGCAGTGCTTACCCAACTAGGGGAGCCTACGAGCAGTACTTC	.	once	TRBV20-1	TRBJ2-7
CATGGTDSNQPQHF	TGTGCCACCGGGGGGACAGATAGCAATCAGCCCCAGCATTTT	TRBD1	many	TRBV24-1	TRBJ1-5
CATFGGPYNEQFF	TGTGCCACGTTCGGCGGGCCATACAATGAGCAGTTCTTC	.	many	TRBV6-1	TRBJ2-1
CASSPSSSGDSEQFF	TGTGCTAGCAGTCCCTCTTCTTCCGGGGACAGTGAGCAGTTCTTC	TRBD1	.	TRBV7-7	TRBJ2-1
CAISDPGTGGYEQYF	TGTGCCATCAGTGATCCCGGGACAGGGGGCTACGAGCAGTACTTC	TRBD1	many	TRBV10-3	TRBJ2-7
CASSSRDRVGYTF	TGTGCCAGCAGCTCCCGGGACAGGGTTGGCTACACCTTC	TRBD1	few	TRBV6-1	TRBJ1-2
CAISLFTEQFF	TGTGCCATCAGCCTCTTTACTGAGCAGTTCTTC	.	many	TRBV10-3	TRBJ2-1
CASRTESSGANVLTF	TGTGCCAGCAGGACTGAATCTTCTGGGGCCAACGTCCTGACTTTC	.	many	TRBV28	TRBJ2-6